The 32 T cell receptor beta chains listed next were all sequenced from one sample in a study of blood T cells in healthy people across ages (dated by TCRdb to between 2015 and 2017). The library was obtained by 5' RACE. The instrument given in TCRdb is Illumina HiSeq 2500. A second PCR of roughly 7 to 11 cycles was performed with a sample-barcoded 5' primer and a J-beta primer mix. TCRdb trimmed the raw reads at Q25, called clones with MiXCR and kept productive beta chains. Every entry covers one CDR3 protein and lists the most common genes and DNA from its rows. The sample table records around 940,000 distinct CDR3 sequences; roughly 51% of these occur just once. The ten largest clones take up over 20% of the sample. Sequencing was performed on blood. The receptors were sampled from an older woman in good health.

In its sample, this clonotype was seen a few times. The CDR3: CASSRDVTYEQYF. The CDR3 coding sequence is TGTGCCAGCAGCCGGGACGTTACCTACGAGCAGTACTTC. The chain employs TRBV13 and TRBJ2-7, with D possibly being TRBD1 or TRBD2 (5 bases each). CDR1 and CDR2 (germline): PRHDT, FYEKMQ (reference sequence). This CDR3 has 13 amino acids. Trimming pared 5 bases from V and 2 bases from J, leaving 10 bases between.

The chain combines TRBV9 with TRBJ2-5; no clear D gene. The CDR3 totals 14 residues. With 3 bases removed from V and 4 bases from J, the gap between germline ends came to 13 bases. Per the germline V gene, CDR1 is SGDLS and CDR2 is YYNGEE. The CDR3, as DNA: TGTGCCAGCAGCGGGACGGGTTCGGGAGAGACCCAGTACTTC. It codes for CASSGTGSGETQYF.

V and J are TRBV28 and TRBJ1-6, with TRBD1 matching over 9 bases. Germline V gene sequence: CDR1 MDHEN, CDR2 SYDVKM. V dropped 5 bases and J dropped 5; count of bases not matched to a gene: 7. The CDR3 consists of 16 residues. The CDR3 loop reads CASSNVGQGNNSPLHF. The CDR3 DNA follows: TGTGCCAGCAGTAACGTCGGACAGGGGAATAATTCACCCCTCCACTTT.

The chain couples TRBV5-1 to TRBJ2-1; D ambiguous. There are 15 residues in the CDR3. V lost 6 bases, J lost 4 bases, and 17 bases lay in between. CDR1 is SGHRS, CDR2 YFSETQ, per germline. The CDR3 nucleotides read TGCGCCAGCACATACCTTACGGACCTATACAATGAGCAGTTCTTC. Its protein product is CASTYLTDLYNEQFF.

V usage is TRBV7-9 and J usage is TRBJ1-1; the match to TRBD1 covers 7 bases. Trimming removed 5 bases from V and 0 bases from J; junction bases left unmatched: 9. From germline, CDR1 is SEHNR and CDR2 FQNEAQ (reference sequence). The CDR3 contains 16 residues. In nucleotides, the CDR3 is TGTGCCAGCAGCCCCTACGCAGGGGGAATGAACACTGAAGCTTTCTTT. Its protein is CASSPYAGGMNTEAFF.

This clonotype showed up just a few times. The chain is built from TRBV7-2 and TRBJ2-4; TRBD2 aligns across 7 bases. The DNA matches TRBJ2-7 better at its end, which makes the J call doubtful. The germline gives CDR1 SGHTA, CDR2 FQGNSA. CDR3 length equals 14 residues. The CDR3 DNA reads as TGTGCCAGCAGCCCTGGGGGGGGAACCTACGAGCAGTACTTC. This gives the protein CASSPGGGTYEQYF.

As for this clonotype: One end of the junction is discordant with germline, which a read error may explain. The rearrangement links TRBV3-1 to TRBJ2-3; D remains unclear. This CDR3 has 16 residues. CDR1 is LGHDT, CDR2 YNNKEL, per germline (reference sequence). DNA of the CDR3: TGTGCCAGCGGCCAAGATGTGGCAGGCCGGATAAATACGCAGTATTTT. Protein sequence: CASGQDVAGRINTQYF.

The rearrangement joins TRBV11-3 to TRBJ2-7, with D unclear. The germline gives CDR1 SGHNT, CDR2 YENEEA. The CDR3 runs to 13 residues. Trimming cost V 0 bases and J 6 bases, with 9 bases left between them. As DNA, the CDR3 is TGTGCCAGCAGCTTAGAGCCAATCTCCGAGCAGTACTTC. This translates into CASSLEPISEQYF.

Ten or more counts support this clonotype. The gene calls are TRBV7-9 and TRBJ2-5; D remains ambiguous. The V end lost 1 base, the J end lost 3 bases, and 3 bases lay between the germline ends. Per germline, CDR1 SEHNR and CDR2 FQNEAQ (reference sequence). The CDR3 contains 12 residues. CDR3 sequence (DNA): TGTGCCAGCAGCTTAGTGGAAGAGACCCAGTACTTC. As protein: CASSLVEETQYF.

In nucleotides, the CDR3 is TGTGCCAGCAGCGTCCTAGCGGGAGCCTCAGATACGCAGTATTTT. Amino acid sequence: CASSVLAGASDTQYF. J is TRBJ2-3 and V is TRBV9, with TRBD2 matching 10 bases. Germline trimming cut 2 bases from V and 4 bases from J; bases unmatched to any gene: 4. The length of the CDR3 is 15 residues. Germline CDR1 reads SGDLS; CDR2 reads YYNGEE. Full variable domain (missing parts from reference TRBV9 and TRBJ2-3): DSGVTQTPKHLITATGQRVTLRCSPRSGDLSVYWYQQSLDQGLQFLIQYYNGEERAKGNILERFSAQQFPDLHSELNLSSLELGDSALYFCASSVLAGASDTQYFGPGTRLTVL.

V and J are TRBV7-2 and TRBJ2-7; D might be TRBD2 (5 bases). CDR3 size: 15 residues. Germline V gives CDR1 SGHTA, CDR2 FQGNSA. Trimming left V 5 bases short and J 3 bases short, with 17 bases between. The chain's CDR3 is CASSPGGSSGYEQYF. The CDR3 nucleotides read TGTGCCAGCAGCCCCGGAGGTAGTTCTGGCTACGAGCAGTACTTC.

The rearrangement uses TRBV28 and TRBJ2-3; D perhaps matches TRBD2 (5 bases). CDR1 is MDHEN, CDR2 SYDVKM, per germline. The germline V and J ends were trimmed by 4 bases and 2 bases, with 10 bases remaining between them. The CDR3 sequence is 14 residues long. This chain's CDR3 is CASSWELDTDTQYF. CDR3 coding DNA: TGTGCCAGCAGTTGGGAGCTAGACACAGATACGCAGTATTTT.

The table lists this clonotype with a few counts. This rearrangement joins TRBV7-2 to TRBJ2-3; 7 bases are a match to TRBD2. The CDR3 is made up of 15 amino acids. Germline trimming cut 5 bases from V and 5 bases from J; bases unmatched to any gene: 10. The germline gives CDR1 SGHTA, CDR2 FQGNSA. As DNA, the CDR3 is TGTGCCAGCAGCCCGCGGCCAGCGGGATTAGATACGCAGTATTTT. This sequence encodes CASSPRPAGLDTQYF. Full variable domain (outside the CDR3, taken from reference TRBV7-2 and TRBJ2-3): GAGVSQSPSNKVTEKGKDVELRCDPISGHTALYWYRQSLGQGLEFLIYFQGNSAPDKSGLPSDRFSAERTGGSVSTLTIQRTQQEDSAVYLCASSPRPAGLDTQYFGPGTRLTVL.

This sequence joins TRBV4-1 and TRBJ2-1, with TRBD1 identical over 11 bases. Germline lookup yields CDR1 MGHRA and CDR2 YSYEKL. There are 18 residues in the CDR3. The ends lost 0 bases at V and 6 bases at J; junction bases unmatched: 10. CDR3 bases: TGCGCCAGCAGCCAAGATGTATGGGGACAGGGGGTAGTCAATGAGCAGTTCTTC. Residues: CASSQDVWGQGVVNEQFF.

This clonotype was detected ten times or more. The chain employs TRBV5-1 and TRBJ2-1, with a weak D call TRBD1 (5 bases). This CDR3 has 17 residues. Germline V gene data show CDR1 as SGHRS and CDR2 as YFSETQ. V was pared by 1 base and J by 6 bases, with 20 bases between. Here the CDR3 reads CASSLSLVRAYFNEQFF. In DNA form, the CDR3 reads TGCGCCAGCAGCTTGTCTCTTGTCAGGGCCTACTTCAATGAGCAGTTCTTC.

This clonotype was detected only once. This chain connects TRBV29-1 to TRBJ1-1; D uncertain. Looked up from germline, CDR1 is SQVTM and CDR2 is ANQGSEA. Trimming cost V 7 bases and J 2 bases, with 8 bases left between them. This CDR3 is 11 amino acids long. The DNA for the CDR3 is TGCAGCGCTGGAATTAACACTGAAGCTTTCTTT. Translating gives CSAGINTEAFF.

The chain is built from TRBV29-1 and TRBJ2-1; tentatively, D is TRBD1 (5 bases). The V end lost 4 bases, the J end lost 8 bases, and 12 bases lay between the germline ends. CDR1 is SQVTM, CDR2 ANQGSEA, per germline. This CDR3 region has 12 residues. CDR3 sequence: CSVGDSRYEQFF. The CDR3 DNA follows: TGCAGCGTTGGTGACAGCAGATATGAGCAGTTCTTC.

The chain is built from TRBV5-5 and TRBJ2-3; D call uncertain. The CDR3 consists of 13 residues. The germline gives CDR1 SGHKS, CDR2 YYEKEE (reference sequence). V was trimmed by 4 bases and J by 8 bases, leaving 14 bases between them. This CDR3 reads CASSNGVGVTQYF. The CDR3 DNA is TGTGCCAGCAGCAATGGTGTAGGAGTTACGCAGTATTTT.

This clonotype was counted a few times. The chain employs TRBV10-3 and TRBJ2-5; 13 nucleotides match TRBD2. Trimming at V came to 5 bases and at J to 2 bases, leaving 2 bases not matched to a gene. Germline loops: CDR1 ENHRY, CDR2 SYGVKD. This CDR3 contains 15 residues. CDR3 nucleotides: TGTGCCATCAGTCGGACTAGCGGGGGACAAGAGACCCAGTACTTC. It codes for CAISRTSGGQETQYF.

CDR3 nucleotides: TGTGCCAGCAGCCAAGGTACCTCGCGGGGTTACTATGGCTACACCTTC. As protein: CASSQGTSRGYYGYTF. The chain recombines TRBV3-1 with TRBJ1-2; D gene uncertain. The CDR3 spans 16 residues. CDR1 is LGHDT and CDR2 is YNNKEL in the germline V gene (reference sequence). Trimming pared 1 base from V and 3 bases from J, leaving 15 bases between.

CDR3 sequence (DNA): TGTGCCAGCAGCTCCGTAGCGGGAACCGCCAAAAACATTCAGTACTTC. This gives the protein CASSSVAGTAKNIQYF. The chain uses TRBV7-8 and TRBJ2-4, with 8 bases that match TRBD2. CDR3 length equals 16 residues. CDR1 and CDR2 from the germline V gene are SGHVS and FQNEAQ. The junction had 6 bases not matched to a gene; V was cut back by 4 bases and J by 1 base.

This clonotype was seen at least ten times. The V gene is TRBV15, the J gene TRBJ2-4; D is undetermined. TRBJ2-7 explains the end of the DNA better; the J call may be wrong. Germline values: CDR1 LNHNV, CDR2 YYDKDF (reference sequence). There are 15 residues in the CDR3. CDR3 bases: TGTGCCACCAGCAGAGATTTAGGAAGTGGCTACGAGCAGTACTTC. Encoded protein: CATSRDLGSGYEQYF.

This clonotype was seen at least ten times. CDR3 in amino acids: CSVPGTENTGELFF. In DNA form, the CDR3 reads TGCAGCGTTCCCGGGACAGAGAACACCGGGGAGCTGTTTTTT. The gene calls are TRBV29-1 and TRBJ2-2; 7 bases fit TRBD1. CDR3 length equals 14 residues. The V gene's germline CDR1 is SQVTM and CDR2 ANQGSEA. The junction had 4 bases not matched to a gene; V was cut back by 5 bases and J by 1 base.

V usage is TRBV28 and J usage is TRBJ2-5; TRBD2 matches at 11 bases. Trimming removed 7 bases from V and 13 bases from J; junction bases left unmatched: 14. CDR1 and CDR2 from the germline V gene are MDHEN and SYDVKM. This CDR3 region has 14 residues. In DNA form, the CDR3 reads TGTGCCAGCATGCTAGCGGGAGGTTCCTACGAGCGGTACTTC. Encoded protein: CASMLAGGSYERYF.

This sequence joins TRBV7-3 and TRBJ1-1; the match to TRBD1 covers 8 bases. Trimming at V came to 5 bases and at J to 7 bases, leaving 12 bases not matched to a gene. This CDR3 region has 15 residues. CDR1 is SGHTA, CDR2 FQGTGA, per germline. The CDR3 here is CASSPDPSGGLEAFF. DNA for the CDR3: TGTGCCAGCAGCCCAGACCCCTCAGGGGGCCTTGAAGCTTTCTTT.

The V and J genes are TRBV13 and TRBJ2-7; maybe TRBD2 (5 bases). Germline-derived CDR1 and CDR2 are PRHDT and FYEKMQ (reference sequence). Trimming took 5 bases from V and 0 from J, leaving 11 bases between them. This CDR3 is built from 14 residues. The CDR3 spells CASSPTRRSYEQYF. In nucleotides, the CDR3 is TGTGCCAGCAGCCCAACTAGGCGCTCCTACGAGCAGTACTTC.

This clonotype was seen at least ten times. This rearrangement joins TRBV12-3 or TRBV12-4 to TRBJ2-5; 9 bases are shared with TRBD2. The CDR3 is made up of 15 amino acids. V lost 3 bases, J lost 2 bases, and 4 bases stayed unmatched. The CDR3 loop reads CASSLTSGSQETQYF. For the CDR3, the DNA is TGTGCCAGCAGTTTGACTAGCGGATCGCAAGAGACCCAGTACTTC.

The V and J genes are TRBV6-2 or TRBV6-3 and TRBJ2-7, with TRBD2 identical over 8 bases. The CDR3 length is 16 residues. V dropped 7 bases and J dropped 0; count of bases not matched to a gene: 11. Germline assignment: CDR1 MNHEY and CDR2 SVGEGT. The CDR3 nucleotides are TGTGCCAGCATAATGGGGGCGGGAGGTCCCTCCTACGAGCAGTACTTC. This sequence encodes CASIMGAGGPSYEQYF.

The rearrangement joins TRBV7-3 to TRBJ2-5, with TRBD1 identical over 7 bases. V lost 2 bases to trimming and J lost 0 bases; unmatched junction nucleotides: 6. The CDR3 is 16 amino acids. Germline V gene data show CDR1 as SGHTA and CDR2 as FQGTGA. CDR3 in amino acids: CASSLGDRRYQETQYF. The CDR3 DNA reads as TGTGCCAGCAGCTTAGGGGACAGAAGGTACCAAGAGACCCAGTACTTC.

V gene TRBV2 combines with J gene TRBJ2-7, with a tentative D call TRBD1 (5 bases). Germline CDR1 SNHLY, CDR2 FYNNEI. V lost 5 bases and J lost 3, with 20 bases in between. This CDR3 spans 16 amino acids. DNA for the CDR3: TGTGCCAGCAGTAGACAGCGAAATTCCCGGATCTACGAGCAGTACTTC. Translating it yields CASSRQRNSRIYEQYF.

This clonotype turned up a few times. V and J are TRBV6-1 and TRBJ1-5, with D tentatively TRBD1 (6 bases). The CDR3 contains 15 residues. The germline V and J ends were trimmed by 6 bases and 6 bases, with 18 bases remaining between them. The germline gives CDR1 MNHNS, CDR2 SASEGT. CDR3 in DNA: TGTGCCAGCAGCTTCGGCGGGGGGCGAGGTCAGCCCCAGCATTTT. It encodes CASSFGGGRGQPQHF.

This clonotype was observed a few times. The chain uses TRBV3-1 and TRBJ2-5; 11 nucleotides agree with TRBD2. CDR3 size: 16 residues. Germline loops: CDR1 LGHDT, CDR2 YNNKEL (reference sequence). Trimming removed 1 base from V and 4 bases from J; junction bases left unmatched: 5. CDR3 nucleotide sequence: TGTGCCAGCAGCCAAGCGCGACTAGCGGGGCGAGAGACCCAGTACTTC. Translating it yields CASSQARLAGRETQYF.